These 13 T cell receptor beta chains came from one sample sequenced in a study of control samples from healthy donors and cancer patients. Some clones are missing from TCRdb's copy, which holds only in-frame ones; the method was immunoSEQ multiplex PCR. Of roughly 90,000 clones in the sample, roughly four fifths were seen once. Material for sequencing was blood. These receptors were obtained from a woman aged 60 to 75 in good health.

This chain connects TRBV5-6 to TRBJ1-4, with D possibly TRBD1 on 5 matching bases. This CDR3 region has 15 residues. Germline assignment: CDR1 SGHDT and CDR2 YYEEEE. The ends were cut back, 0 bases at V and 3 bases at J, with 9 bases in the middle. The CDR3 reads CASSLVGRANEKLFF. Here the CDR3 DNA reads TGTGCCAGCAGCTTGGTGGGCAGGGCTAATGAAAAACTGTTTTTT.

The CDR3 region has the DNA TGCGCCAGCAGCTTCGATATAGATAGCTACACCATATATTTT. This gives the protein CASSFDIDSYTIYF. The chain is built from TRBV5-1 and TRBJ1-3; no reliable D call. The germline gives CDR1 SGHRS, CDR2 YFSETQ. The CDR3 spans 14 residues. Trimming removed 2 bases at V and 8 bases at J, with 14 bases between.

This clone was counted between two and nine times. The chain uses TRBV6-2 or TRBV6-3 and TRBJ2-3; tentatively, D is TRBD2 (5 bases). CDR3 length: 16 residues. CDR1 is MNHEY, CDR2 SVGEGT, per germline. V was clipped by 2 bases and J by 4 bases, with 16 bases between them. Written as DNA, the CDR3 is TGTGCCAGCAGTTACCCCGGACTTCACGGCGCAGATACGCAGTATTTT. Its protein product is CASSYPGLHGADTQYF.

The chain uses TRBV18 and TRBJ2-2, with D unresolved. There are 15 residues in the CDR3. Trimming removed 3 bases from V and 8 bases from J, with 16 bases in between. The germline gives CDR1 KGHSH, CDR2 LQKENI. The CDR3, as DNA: TGTGCCAGCTCACCCTCGGCGAACCGACCGGGGGAGCTGTTTTTT. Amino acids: CASSPSANRPGELFF.

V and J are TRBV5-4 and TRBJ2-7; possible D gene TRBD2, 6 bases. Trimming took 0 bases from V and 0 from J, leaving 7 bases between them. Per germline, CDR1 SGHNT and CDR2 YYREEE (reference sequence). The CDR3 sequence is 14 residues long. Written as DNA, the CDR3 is TGTGCCAGCAGCTTGGCGGGAGACTCCTACGAGCAGTACTTC. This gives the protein CASSLAGDSYEQYF.

CDR3 in amino acids: CASSLQGTLAKNIQYF. The CDR3 DNA follows: TGCGCCAGCAGCTTGCAGGGCACTCTAGCCAAAAACATTCAGTACTTC. This chain uses TRBV5-1 with TRBJ2-4, with a weak D call TRBD1 (5 bases). Germline lookup yields CDR1 SGHRS and CDR2 YFSETQ. Trimming cost V 1 base and J 0 bases, with 11 bases left between them. This CDR3 has 16 residues.

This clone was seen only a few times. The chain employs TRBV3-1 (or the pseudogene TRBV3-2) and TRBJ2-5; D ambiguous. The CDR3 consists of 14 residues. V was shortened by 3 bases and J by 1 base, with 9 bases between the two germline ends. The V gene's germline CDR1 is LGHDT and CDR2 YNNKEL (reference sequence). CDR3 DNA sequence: TGTGCCAGCAGCCACGGCTCGATCCAAGAGACCCAGTACTTC. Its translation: CASSHGSIQETQYF.

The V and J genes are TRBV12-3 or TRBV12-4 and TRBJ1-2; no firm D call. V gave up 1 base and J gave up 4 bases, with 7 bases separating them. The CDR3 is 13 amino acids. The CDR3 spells CASSLGSSYGYTF. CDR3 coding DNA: TGTGCCAGCAGTTTAGGAAGCAGCTATGGCTACACCTTC.

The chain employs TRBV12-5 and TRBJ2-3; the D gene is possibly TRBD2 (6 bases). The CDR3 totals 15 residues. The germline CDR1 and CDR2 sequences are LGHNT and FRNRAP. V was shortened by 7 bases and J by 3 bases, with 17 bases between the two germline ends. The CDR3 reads CASALPTAGTDTQYF. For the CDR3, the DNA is TGTGCTAGTGCCCTGCCCACCGCGGGGACAGATACGCAGTATTTT.

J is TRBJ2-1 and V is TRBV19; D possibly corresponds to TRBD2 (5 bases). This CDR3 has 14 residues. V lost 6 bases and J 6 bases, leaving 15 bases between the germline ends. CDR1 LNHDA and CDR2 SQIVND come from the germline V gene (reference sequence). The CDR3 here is CASRKVTGINEQFF. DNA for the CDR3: TGTGCCAGTAGGAAAGTAACGGGAATCAATGAGCAGTTCTTC.

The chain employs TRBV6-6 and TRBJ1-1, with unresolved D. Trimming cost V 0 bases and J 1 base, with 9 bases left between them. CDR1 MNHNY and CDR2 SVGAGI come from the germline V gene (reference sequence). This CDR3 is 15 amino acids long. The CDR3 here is CASSYSRLANTEAFF. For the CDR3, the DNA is TGTGCCAGCAGTTACTCGAGGTTGGCGAACACTGAAGCTTTCTTT.

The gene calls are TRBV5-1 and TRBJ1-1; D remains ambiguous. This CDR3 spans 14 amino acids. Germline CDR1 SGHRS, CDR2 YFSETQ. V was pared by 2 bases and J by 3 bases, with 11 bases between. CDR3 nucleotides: TGCGCCAGCAGCTTATCTGTAATTGACACTGAAGCTTTCTTT. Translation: CASSLSVIDTEAFF.

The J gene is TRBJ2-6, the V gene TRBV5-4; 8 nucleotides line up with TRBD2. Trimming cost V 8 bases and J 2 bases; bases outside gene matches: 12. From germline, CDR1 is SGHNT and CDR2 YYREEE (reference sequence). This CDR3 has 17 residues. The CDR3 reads CASKVAGGLPGANVLTF. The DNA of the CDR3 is TGTGCCAGTAAAGTGGCGGGGGGCCTTCCTGGGGCCAACGTCCTGACTTTC.